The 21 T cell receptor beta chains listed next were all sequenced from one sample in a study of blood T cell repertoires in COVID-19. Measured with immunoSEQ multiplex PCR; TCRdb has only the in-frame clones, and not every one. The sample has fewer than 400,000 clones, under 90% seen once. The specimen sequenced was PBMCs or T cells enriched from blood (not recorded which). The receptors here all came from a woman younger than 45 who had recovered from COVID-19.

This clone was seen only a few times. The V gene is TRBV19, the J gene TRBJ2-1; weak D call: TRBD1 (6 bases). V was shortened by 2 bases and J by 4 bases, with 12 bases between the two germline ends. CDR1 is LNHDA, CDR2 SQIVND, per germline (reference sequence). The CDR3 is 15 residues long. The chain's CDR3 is CASSIYQGSYNEQFF. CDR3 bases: TGTGCCAGTAGTATATACCAGGGGTCATACAATGAGCAGTTCTTC. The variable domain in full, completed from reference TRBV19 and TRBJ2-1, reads DGGITQSPKYLFRKEGQNVTLSCEQNLNHDAMYWYRQDPGQGLRLIYYSQIVNDFQKGDIAEGYSVSREKKESFPLTVTSAQKNPTAFYLCASSIYQGSYNEQFFGPGTRLTVL.

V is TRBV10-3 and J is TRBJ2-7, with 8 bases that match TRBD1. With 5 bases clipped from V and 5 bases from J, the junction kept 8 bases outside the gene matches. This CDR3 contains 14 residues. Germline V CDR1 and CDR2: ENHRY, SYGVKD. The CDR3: CAISSRDRRNEQYF. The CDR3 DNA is TGTGCCATCAGTTCCCGGGACAGGAGGAACGAGCAGTACTTC.

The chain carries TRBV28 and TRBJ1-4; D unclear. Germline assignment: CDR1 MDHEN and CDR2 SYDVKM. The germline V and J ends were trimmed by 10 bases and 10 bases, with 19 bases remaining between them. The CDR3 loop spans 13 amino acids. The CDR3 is CAIFKAGTGKLFF. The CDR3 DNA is TGTGCCATTTTCAAGGCTGGTACGGGAAAACTGTTTTTT.

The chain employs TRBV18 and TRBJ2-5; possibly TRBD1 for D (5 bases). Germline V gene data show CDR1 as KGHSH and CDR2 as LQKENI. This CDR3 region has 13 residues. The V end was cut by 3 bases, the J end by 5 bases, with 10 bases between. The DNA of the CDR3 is TGTGCCAGCTCACCCGCAGGGCTGGAGACCCAGTACTTC. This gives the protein CASSPAGLETQYF.

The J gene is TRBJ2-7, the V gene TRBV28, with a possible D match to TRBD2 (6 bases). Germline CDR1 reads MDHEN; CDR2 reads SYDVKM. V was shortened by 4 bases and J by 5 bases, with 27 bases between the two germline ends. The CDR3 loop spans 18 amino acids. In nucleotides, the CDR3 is TGTGCCAGCAGTTCTTATGACCTAGGGACTGGAGGCTTGGACGAGCAGTACTTC. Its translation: CASSSYDLGTGGLDEQYF.

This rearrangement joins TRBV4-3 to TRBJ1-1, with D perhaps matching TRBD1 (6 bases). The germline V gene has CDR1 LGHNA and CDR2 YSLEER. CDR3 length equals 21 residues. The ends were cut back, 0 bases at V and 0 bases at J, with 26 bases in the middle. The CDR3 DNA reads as TGCGCCAGCAGCCAAGAAGGGCGCCTACCCTGGGGACATATGTTGAACACTGAAGCTTTCTTT. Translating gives CASSQEGRLPWGHMLNTEAFF.

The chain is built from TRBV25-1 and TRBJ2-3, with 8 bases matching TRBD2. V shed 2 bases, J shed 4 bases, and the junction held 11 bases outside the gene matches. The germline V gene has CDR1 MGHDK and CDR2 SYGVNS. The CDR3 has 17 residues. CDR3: CASSEDSAGEGSDTQYF. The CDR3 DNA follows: TGTGCCAGCAGTGAAGACTCAGCGGGAGAGGGATCAGATACGCAGTATTTT.

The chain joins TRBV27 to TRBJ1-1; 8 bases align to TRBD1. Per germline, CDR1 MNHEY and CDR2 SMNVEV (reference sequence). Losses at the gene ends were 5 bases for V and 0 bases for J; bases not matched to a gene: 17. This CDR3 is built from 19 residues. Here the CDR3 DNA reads TGTGCCAGCAGTCCCCGCGGCGTAGGACAGGGATCAGTGAACACTGAAGCTTTCTTT. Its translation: CASSPRGVGQGSVNTEAFF.

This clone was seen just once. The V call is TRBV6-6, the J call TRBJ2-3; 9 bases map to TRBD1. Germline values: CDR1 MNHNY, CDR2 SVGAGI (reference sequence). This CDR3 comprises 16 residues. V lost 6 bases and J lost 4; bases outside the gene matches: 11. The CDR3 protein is CASSFEGTGNADTQYF. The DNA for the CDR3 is TGTGCCAGCAGCTTCGAGGGGACAGGGAACGCAGATACGCAGTATTTT.

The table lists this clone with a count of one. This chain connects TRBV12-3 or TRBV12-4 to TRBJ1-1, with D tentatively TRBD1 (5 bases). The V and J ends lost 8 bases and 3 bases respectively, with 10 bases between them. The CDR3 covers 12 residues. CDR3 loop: CASGWGDTEAFF. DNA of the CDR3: TGTGCCAGCGGGTGGGGGGACACTGAAGCTTTCTTT.

The CDR3 loop reads CASSVGDRNEKLFF. Here the CDR3 DNA reads TGTGCCAGCAGCGTAGGGGACAGAAATGAAAAACTGTTTTTT. The chain is built from TRBV9 and TRBJ1-4, with 7 bases aligning to TRBD1. V lost 0 bases, J lost 5 bases, and 1 base stayed unmatched. This CDR3 region has 14 residues. Looked up from germline, CDR1 is SGDLS and CDR2 is YYNGEE. The full variable domain, in which reference TRBV9 and TRBJ1-4 provide the parts outside the CDR3, is DSGVTQTPKHLITATGQRVTLRCSPRSGDLSVYWYQQSLDQGLQFLIQYYNGEERAKGNILERFSAQQFPDLHSELNLSSLELGDSALYFCASSVGDRNEKLFFGSGTQLSVL.

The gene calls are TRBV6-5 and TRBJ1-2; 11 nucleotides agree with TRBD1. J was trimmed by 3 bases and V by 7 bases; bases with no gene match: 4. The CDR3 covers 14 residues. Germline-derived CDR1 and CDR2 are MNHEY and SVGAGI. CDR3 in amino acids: CASTPGQGDYGYTF. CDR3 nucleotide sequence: TGTGCCAGCACCCCGGGACAGGGGGACTATGGCTACACCTTC.

The CDR3 sequence: CASSAYRENTEAFF. The CDR3 DNA sequence: TGTGCCAGCAGTGCATACAGGGAGAACACTGAAGCTTTCTTT. V gene TRBV2 combines with J gene TRBJ1-1, with D possibly matching TRBD1 (6 bases). Between the trimmed V and J ends, which lost 4 bases and 1 base, there was a span of 10 bases. Germline-derived CDR1 and CDR2 are SNHLY and FYNNEI. This CDR3 comprises 14 residues.

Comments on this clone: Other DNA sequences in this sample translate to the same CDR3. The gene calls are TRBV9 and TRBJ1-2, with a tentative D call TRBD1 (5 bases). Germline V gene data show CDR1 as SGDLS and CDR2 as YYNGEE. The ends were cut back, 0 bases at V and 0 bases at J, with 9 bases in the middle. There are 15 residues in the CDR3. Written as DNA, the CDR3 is TGTGCCAGCAGCGTAGGGCAGGGCCCTAACTATGGCTACACCTTC. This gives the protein CASSVGQGPNYGYTF.

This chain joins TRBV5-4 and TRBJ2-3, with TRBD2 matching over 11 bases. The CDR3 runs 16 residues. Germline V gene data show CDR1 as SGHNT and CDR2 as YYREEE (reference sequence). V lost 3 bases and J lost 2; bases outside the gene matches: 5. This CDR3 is CASSSATSGTTDTQYF. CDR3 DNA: TGTGCCAGCAGCTCCGCGACTAGCGGGACCACAGATACGCAGTATTTT.

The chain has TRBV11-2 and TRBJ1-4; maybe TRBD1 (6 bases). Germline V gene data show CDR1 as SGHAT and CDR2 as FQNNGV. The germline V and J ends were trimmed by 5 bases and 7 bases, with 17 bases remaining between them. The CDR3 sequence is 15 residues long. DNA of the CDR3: TGTGCCAGCAGCGGATGGACGGTCAGGGGTGAAAAACTGTTTTTT. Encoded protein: CASSGWTVRGEKLFF. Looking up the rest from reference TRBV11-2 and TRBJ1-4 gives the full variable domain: EAGVAQSPRYKIIEKRQSVAFWCNPISGHATLYWYQQILGQGPKLLIQFQNNGVVDDSQLPKDRFSAERLKGVDSTLKIQPAKLEDSAVYLCASSGWTVRGEKLFFGSGTQLSVL.

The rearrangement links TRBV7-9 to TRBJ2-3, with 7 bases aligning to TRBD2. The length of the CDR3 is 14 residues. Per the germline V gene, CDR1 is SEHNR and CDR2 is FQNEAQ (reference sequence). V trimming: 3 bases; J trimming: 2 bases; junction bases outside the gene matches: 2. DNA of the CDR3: TGTGCCAGCAGCTTCGGGACTAACACAGATACGCAGTATTTT. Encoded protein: CASSFGTNTDTQYF.

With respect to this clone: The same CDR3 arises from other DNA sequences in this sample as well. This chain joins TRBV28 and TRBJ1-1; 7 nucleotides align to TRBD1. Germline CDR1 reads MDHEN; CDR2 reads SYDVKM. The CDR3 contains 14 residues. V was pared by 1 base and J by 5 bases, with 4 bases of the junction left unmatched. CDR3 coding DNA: TGTGCCAGCAGTTTATTAGGGGGCGGAACTGAAGCTTTCTTT. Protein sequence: CASSLLGGGTEAFF.

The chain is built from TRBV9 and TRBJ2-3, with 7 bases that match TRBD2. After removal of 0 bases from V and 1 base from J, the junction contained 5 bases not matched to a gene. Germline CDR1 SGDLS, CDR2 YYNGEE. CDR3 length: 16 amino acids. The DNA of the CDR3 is TGTGCCAGCAGCGTAGGTGCGGGAGCGGGCACAGATACGCAGTATTTT. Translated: CASSVGAGAGTDTQYF.

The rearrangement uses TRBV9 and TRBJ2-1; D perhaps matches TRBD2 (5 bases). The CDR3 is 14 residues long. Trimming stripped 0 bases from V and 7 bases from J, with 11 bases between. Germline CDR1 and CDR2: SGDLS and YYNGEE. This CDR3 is CASSVVGGSNEQFF. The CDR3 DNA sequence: TGTGCCAGCAGCGTAGTTGGAGGTTCAAATGAGCAGTTCTTC.

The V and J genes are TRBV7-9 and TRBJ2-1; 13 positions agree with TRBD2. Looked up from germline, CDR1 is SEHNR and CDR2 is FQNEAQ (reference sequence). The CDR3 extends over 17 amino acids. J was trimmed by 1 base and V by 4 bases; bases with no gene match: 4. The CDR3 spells CASSSGGLAGSYNEQFF. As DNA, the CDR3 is TGTGCCAGCAGCTCAGGGGGACTAGCGGGATCCTACAATGAGCAGTTCTTC.